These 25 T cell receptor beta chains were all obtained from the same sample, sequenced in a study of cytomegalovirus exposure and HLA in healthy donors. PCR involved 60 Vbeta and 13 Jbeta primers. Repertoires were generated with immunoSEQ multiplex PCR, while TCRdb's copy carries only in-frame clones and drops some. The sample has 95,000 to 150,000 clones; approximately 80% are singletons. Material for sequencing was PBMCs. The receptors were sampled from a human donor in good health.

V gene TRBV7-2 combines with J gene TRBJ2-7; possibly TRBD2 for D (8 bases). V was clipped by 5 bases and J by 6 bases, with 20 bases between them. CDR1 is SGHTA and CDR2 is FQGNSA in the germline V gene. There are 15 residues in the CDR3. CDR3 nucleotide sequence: TGTGCCAGCAGCCAGGGGGTTAGCGGGACGACCGAGCAGTACTTC. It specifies CASSQGVSGTTEQYF.

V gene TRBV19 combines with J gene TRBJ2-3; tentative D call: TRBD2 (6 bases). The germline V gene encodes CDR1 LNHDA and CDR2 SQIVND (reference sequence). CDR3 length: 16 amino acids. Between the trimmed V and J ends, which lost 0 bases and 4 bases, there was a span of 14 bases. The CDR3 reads CASSIDVGGLADTQYF. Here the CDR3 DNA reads TGTGCCAGTAGTATAGATGTCGGAGGGTTGGCAGATACGCAGTATTTT.

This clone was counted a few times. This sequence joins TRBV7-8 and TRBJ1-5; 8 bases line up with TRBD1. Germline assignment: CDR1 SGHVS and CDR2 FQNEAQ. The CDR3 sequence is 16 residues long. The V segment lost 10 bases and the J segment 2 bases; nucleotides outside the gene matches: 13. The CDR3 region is CATTLQGDLGNQPQHF. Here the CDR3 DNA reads TGTGCCACCACCTTACAGGGGGACCTGGGCAATCAGCCCCAGCATTTT. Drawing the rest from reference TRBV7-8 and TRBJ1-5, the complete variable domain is GAGVSQSPRYKVAKRGQDVALRCDPISGHVSLFWYQQALGQGPEFLTYFQNEAQLDKSGLPSDRFFAERPEGSVSTLKIQRTQQEDSAVYLCATTLQGDLGNQPQHFGDGTRLSIL.

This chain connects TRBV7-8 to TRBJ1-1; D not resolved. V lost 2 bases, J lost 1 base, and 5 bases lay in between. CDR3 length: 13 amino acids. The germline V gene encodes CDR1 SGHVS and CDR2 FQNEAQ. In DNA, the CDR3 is TGTGCCAGCAGCTTATCAGAGAACACTGAAGCTTTCTTT. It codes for CASSLSENTEAFF.

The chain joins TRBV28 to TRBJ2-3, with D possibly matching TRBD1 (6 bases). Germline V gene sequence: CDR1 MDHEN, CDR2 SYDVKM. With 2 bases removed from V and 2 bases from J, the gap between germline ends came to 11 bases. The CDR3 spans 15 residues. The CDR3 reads CASSLGAGVTDTQYF. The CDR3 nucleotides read TGTGCCAGCAGTTTAGGTGCAGGGGTCACAGATACGCAGTATTTT.

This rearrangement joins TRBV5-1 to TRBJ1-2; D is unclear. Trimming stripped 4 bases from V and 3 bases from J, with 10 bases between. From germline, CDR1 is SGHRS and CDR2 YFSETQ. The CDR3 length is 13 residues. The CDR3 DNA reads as TGCGCCAGCAGCCCCGTCGGGGACTATGGCTACACCTTC. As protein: CASSPVGDYGYTF.

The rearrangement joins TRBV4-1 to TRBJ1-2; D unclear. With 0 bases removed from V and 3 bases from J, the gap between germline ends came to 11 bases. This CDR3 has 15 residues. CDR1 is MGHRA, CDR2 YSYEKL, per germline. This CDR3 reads CASSQDGSPDYGYTF. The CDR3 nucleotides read TGCGCCAGCAGCCAAGATGGGAGTCCGGACTATGGCTACACCTTC.

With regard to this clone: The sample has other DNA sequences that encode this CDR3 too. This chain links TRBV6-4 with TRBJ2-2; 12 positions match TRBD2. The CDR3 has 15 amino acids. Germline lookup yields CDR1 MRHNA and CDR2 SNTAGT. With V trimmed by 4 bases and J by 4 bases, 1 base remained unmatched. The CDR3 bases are TGTGCCAGCAGTGGACTAGCGGGAGCCACCGGGGAGCTGTTTTTT. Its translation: CASSGLAGATGELFF.

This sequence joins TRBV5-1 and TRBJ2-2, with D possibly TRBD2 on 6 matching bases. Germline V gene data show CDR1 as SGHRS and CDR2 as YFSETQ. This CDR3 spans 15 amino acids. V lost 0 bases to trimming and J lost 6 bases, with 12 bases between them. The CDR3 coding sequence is TGCGCCAGCAGCTTGGAGACTAGTTCCTCCGGGGAGCTGTTTTTT. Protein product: CASSLETSSSGELFF.

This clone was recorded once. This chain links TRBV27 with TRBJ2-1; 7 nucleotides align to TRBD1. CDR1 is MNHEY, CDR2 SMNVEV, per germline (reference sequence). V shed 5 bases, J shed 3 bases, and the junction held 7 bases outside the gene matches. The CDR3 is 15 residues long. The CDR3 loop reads CASSTRGQFYNEQFF. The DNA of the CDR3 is TGTGCCAGCAGTACACGGGGACAGTTCTACAATGAGCAGTTCTTC.

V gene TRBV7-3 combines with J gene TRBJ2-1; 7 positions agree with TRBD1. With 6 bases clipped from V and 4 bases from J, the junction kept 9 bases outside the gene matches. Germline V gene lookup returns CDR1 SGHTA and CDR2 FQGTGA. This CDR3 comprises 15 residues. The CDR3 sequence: CASSFLRDSYNEQFF. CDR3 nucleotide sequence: TGTGCCAGCAGTTTTTTACGGGACAGTTACAATGAGCAGTTCTTC.

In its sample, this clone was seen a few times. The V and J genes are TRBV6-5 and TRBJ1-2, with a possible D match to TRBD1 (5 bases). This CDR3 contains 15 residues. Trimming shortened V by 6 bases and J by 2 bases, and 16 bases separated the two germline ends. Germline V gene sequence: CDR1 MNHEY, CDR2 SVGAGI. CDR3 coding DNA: TGTGCCAGCAGACTGGACACAAACCCAAACTATGGCTACACCTTC. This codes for CASRLDTNPNYGYTF.

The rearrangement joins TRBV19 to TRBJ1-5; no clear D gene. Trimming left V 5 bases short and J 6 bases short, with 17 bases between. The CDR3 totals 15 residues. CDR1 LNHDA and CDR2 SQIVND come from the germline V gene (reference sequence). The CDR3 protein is CASSPATSSSQPQHF. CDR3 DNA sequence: TGTGCCAGTAGTCCCGCCACCTCGTCCAGTCAGCCCCAGCATTTT.

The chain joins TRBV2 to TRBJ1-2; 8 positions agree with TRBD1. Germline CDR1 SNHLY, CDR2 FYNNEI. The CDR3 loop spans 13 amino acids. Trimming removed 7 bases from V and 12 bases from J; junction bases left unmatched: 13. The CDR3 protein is CASKSDRVGGHTF. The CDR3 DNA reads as TGTGCCAGCAAGTCGGACAGGGTAGGCGGCCACACCTTC.

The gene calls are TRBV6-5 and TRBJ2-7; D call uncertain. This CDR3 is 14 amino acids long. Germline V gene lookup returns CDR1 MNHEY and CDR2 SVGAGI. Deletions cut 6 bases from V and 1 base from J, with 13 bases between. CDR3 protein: CASRMALGSYEQYF. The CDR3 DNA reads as TGTGCCAGCAGGATGGCCCTAGGATCCTACGAGCAGTACTTC.

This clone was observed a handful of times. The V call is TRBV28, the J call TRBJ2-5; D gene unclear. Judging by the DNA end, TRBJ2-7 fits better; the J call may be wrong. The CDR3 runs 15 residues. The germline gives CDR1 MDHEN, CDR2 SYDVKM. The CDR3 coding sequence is TGTGCCAGCAGCCAAACTCGCACTCCCTCCTACGAGCAGTACTTC. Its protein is CASSQTRTPSYEQYF.

CDR3 residues: CASSRPGTAGSSTDTQYF. CDR3 DNA sequence: TGTGCCAGCAGCCGTCCCGGGACAGCCGGCTCTAGCACAGATACGCAGTATTTT. The J gene is TRBJ2-3, the V gene TRBV5-4; 7 positions match TRBD1. Trimming at V came to 4 bases and at J to 0 bases, leaving 14 bases not matched to a gene. This CDR3 spans 18 amino acids. Per the germline V gene, CDR1 is SGHNT and CDR2 is YYREEE (reference sequence).

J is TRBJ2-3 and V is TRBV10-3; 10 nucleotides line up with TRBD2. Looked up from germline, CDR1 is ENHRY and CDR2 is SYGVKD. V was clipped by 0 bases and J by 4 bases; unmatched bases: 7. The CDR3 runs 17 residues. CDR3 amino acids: CAISESGAGGPADTQYF. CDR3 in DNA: TGTGCCATCAGTGAGTCTGGAGCGGGAGGGCCCGCAGATACGCAGTATTTT.

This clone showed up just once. The DNA of the CDR3 is TGCGCCAGCAGCATCAGTGGTAGCGGAGGTAATGAGCAGTTCTTC. This encodes CASSISGSGGNEQFF. The V gene is TRBV5-1, the J gene TRBJ2-1; D may be TRBD2 (6 bases). The CDR3 length is 15 residues. The germline V gene encodes CDR1 SGHRS and CDR2 YFSETQ. V was clipped by 4 bases and J by 7 bases, with 18 bases between them.

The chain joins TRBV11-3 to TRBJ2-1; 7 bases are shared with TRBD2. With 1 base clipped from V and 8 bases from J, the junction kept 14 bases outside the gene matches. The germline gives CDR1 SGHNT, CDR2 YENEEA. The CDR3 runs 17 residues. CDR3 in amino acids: CASSLGARRELVDEQFF. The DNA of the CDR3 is TGTGCCAGCAGCTTAGGCGCCAGGCGGGAGCTGGTCGATGAGCAGTTCTTC.

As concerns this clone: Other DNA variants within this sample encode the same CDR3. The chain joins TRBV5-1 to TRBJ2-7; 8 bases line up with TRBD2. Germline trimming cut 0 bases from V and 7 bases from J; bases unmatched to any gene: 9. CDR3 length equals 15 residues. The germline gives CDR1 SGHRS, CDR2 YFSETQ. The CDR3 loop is CASSLGVAGGREQYF. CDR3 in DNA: TGCGCCAGCAGCTTGGGTGTGGCGGGAGGCCGAGAGCAGTACTTC.

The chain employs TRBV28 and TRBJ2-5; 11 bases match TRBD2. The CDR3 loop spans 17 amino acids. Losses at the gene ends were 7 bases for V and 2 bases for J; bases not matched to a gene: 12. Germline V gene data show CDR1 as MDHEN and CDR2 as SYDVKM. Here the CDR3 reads CASNPFPGLAEQETQYF. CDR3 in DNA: TGTGCCAGCAACCCTTTCCCGGGACTAGCGGAACAAGAGACCCAGTACTTC.

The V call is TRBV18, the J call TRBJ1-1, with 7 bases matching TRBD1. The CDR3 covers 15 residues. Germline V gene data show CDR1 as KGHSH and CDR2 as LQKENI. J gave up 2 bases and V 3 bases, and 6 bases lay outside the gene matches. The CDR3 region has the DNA TGTGCCAGCTCACCTTCCGGGACAGCCAACACTGAAGCTTTCTTT. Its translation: CASSPSGTANTEAFF.

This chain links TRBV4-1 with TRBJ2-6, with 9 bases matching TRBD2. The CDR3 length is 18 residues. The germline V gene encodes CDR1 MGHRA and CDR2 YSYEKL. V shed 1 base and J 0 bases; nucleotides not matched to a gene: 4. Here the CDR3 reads CASSQAPSGISGANVLTF. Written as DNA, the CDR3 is TGCGCCAGCAGCCAAGCTCCTAGCGGGATCTCTGGGGCCAACGTCCTGACTTTC.

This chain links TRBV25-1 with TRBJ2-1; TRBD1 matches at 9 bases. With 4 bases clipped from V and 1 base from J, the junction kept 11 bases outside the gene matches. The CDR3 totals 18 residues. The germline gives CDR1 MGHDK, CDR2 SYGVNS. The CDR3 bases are TGTGCCAGCAGTGGGGGGACAGGGAAAAGTGTTTCCTACAATGAGCAGTTCTTC. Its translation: CASSGGTGKSVSYNEQFF.